This TCR beta chain was identified in a study of cytomegalovirus exposure and HLA in healthy donors (dated by TCRdb to between 2016 and 2019). Study-wide context: An earlier analysis of 587 of the donors reported under 300 Gb of sequence data and 117 million unique TCR beta sequences obtained from some 200 million T cells. Roughly 300 gigabases of sequencing data and tens of millions of unique TCR sequences were included in an early release covering several hundred HLA-typed donors. Of the 300 to 450 genotyped donors, around 81% fell in the genetic ancestry cluster associated with self-reported Caucasian donors. The aim of the study was to test whether cataloging public T cell receptors could identify signatures of past pathogen exposure. The study used immunosequencing to profile the T cell repertoires of 666 subjects and linked those repertoires to cytomegalovirus serostatus. In addition to the first cohort of 500 to 850 subjects, a separate validation cohort of 120 different subjects was used. To predict cytomegalovirus infection status, the study brought together high-throughput TCR immunosequencing, statistical association of individual TCRs with disease status, and machine learning. A later analysis re-analyzed previously published TCR beta repertoires from roughly 630 donors and added high-resolution HLA genotyping to study TCR occurrence patterns. Rather than drawing on any new phenotypic data, the later analysis identified candidate immune exposures from TCR beta sequences and the way those sequences occurred across donors. In an earlier analysis of 500 to 650 of the donors, high-throughput TCR beta sequencing was used to judge whether each TCR beta V gene segment behaved as functional or pseudogenic. Donor age, sex, ethnicity and CMV serostatus were compiled alongside the repertoire data. In a later genetic analysis, genome-wide SNP genotypes for about three fifths of the 666 donors were used, and that subset was treated as a discovery cohort. Every repertoire in the discovery cohort had been generated on one and the same sequencing platform. HLA typing included class I and class II loci at four-digit resolution. Typing coverage differed by locus: A, B, C, DRB1 and DQB1 were typed in roughly 620-640 donors, DQA1 in around 500, DPA1 in over 600, and DPB1 in 472. Roughly 5 DR-DQ haplotypes were handled as single units for association and clustering because linkage in the cohort was strong. On average, about 200,000 unique TCR beta nucleotide sequences were sequenced per donor among 398 genotyped donors of the cohort, with 15% to 20% of those sequences being non-productive. The study at large found these results: In the study, roughly 160 TCR beta chains were listed as associated with cytomegalovirus. In a later analysis, several top co-occurrence clusters were reported to appear linked to parvovirus B19, influenza, CMV and Epstein-Barr virus. Correlated functional status among segregating V segments might be attributable to linkage disequilibrium, but an unknown experimental factor could not be ruled out. When HLA alleles, especially DR and DQ, strongly co-occurred, attributing TCR associations to individual alleles was difficult. For the cohort, immune exposure information was limited to CMV serostatus. In a later analysis, HLA-associated TCR beta chains showed more clonal expansion and lower generation probabilities than non-associated chains that were equally common. In vitro tests confirmed that a few of the cytomegalovirus-associated TCR beta chains recognize cytomegalovirus antigens. Broadly in line with IMGT annotations, most TCR beta V segments showed up in productive rearrangements about 87% or about 30% of the time in an earlier analysis of 450 to 750 of the donors. Specific HLA alleles were associated with 18,000 or so TCR beta sequences at a false discovery rate of 0.05 in a later analysis. Cytomegalovirus status was reported to be diagnosed by the classifier with high specificity and sensitivity in both the original and validation cohorts. Because counts were too low, more than 15 rarely observed V segments, including chromosome 9 orphons, were excluded from the earlier analysis of some 590 of the donors. According to a later analysis, TCR association rates differed among HLA loci, with DRB1 alleles showing the most associated TCRs and HLA-C alleles showing the fewest. Presence/absence analyses assumed roughly uniform sequencing depth across donors, an assumption that may not hold. A cluster of highly shared sequence variants was judged likely to be a technical artifact of the sequencing pipeline. In a later genetic analysis, a missense DCLRE1C variant was associated with V-gene and J-gene trimming of TCR beta chains, and the association was replicated in an independent cohort. According to a later analysis, most CMV-associated TCR beta chains appeared to be HLA-restricted, and the HLA associations seemed to be driven largely by CMV exposure. Most TCR sequences were observed very rarely across donors, whereas some public TCRs were present in many individuals. Because HLA typing was missing for some donors at each locus, association tests included only the typed subset. According to the authors, the approach could potentially be generalized to other disease states and immunological phenotypes. A later genetic analysis reported fewer N-insertions in productive TCRs among donors in an Asian-associated ancestry cluster than the roughly 700-donor mean. A further reported finding was that TCR beta sequences accurately predicted the HLA-A and HLA-B alleles for most subjects in the first cohort. This cohort had only TCR beta chains sequenced, and the lack of alpha or paired-chain data limited which features could be detected.

The cohort comprised 710 or so healthy bone marrow donors. All cohort members were sampled while nominally healthy, although unrecorded immune exposures were likely present. The donor was CMV seronegative and was included in the group of 352 seronegative cohort members. Every donor gave a peripheral blood sample, and the peripheral blood mononuclear cells from that sample were used for TCR beta sequencing. The Qiagen DNeasy Blood Extraction Kit was used to extract genomic DNA from the blood cell samples. The protocol used for the library was the immunoSEQ multiplex PCR assay. A mixture of 60 forward primers for TCR Vbeta segments and 13 reverse primers for TCR Jbeta segments was used in the multiplex PCR. The CDR3 region of rearranged TCR beta genes was amplified from genomic DNA with a multiplex PCR assay. On the Illumina HiSeq System, the amplified TCR beta libraries were sequenced as 87-base-pair reads. Concerning the study's data processing: A later analysis tallied roughly 76 million unique TCR beta chains across the approximately 670 repertoires, and roughly 11 million of those chains were shared by two or more donors. To remove PCR and sequencing errors, raw reads were error-corrected and collapsed into unique sequences using a nearest-neighbor algorithm that merged closely related sequences. CDR3 sequences were aligned to IMGT reference sequences to assign V, D and J gene segments. For a sequence to be retained, at least a six-nucleotide match to both a V gene segment and a J gene segment was required. Rearrangements were called productive when the CDR3 lacked stop codons and stayed in frame with V and J; all others were non-productive. Following IMGT convention, CDR3 was defined as the stretch from the second conserved V-encoded cysteine to the conserved J-encoded phenylalanine. In an earlier analysis of around 570 of the donors, sequences lacking an unambiguous match to a single V gene segment were excluded. An earlier analysis of fewer than 750 of the donors called V segments functional above 56.7% productive rearrangements and segregating when the between-donor standard deviation exceeded 5%. A statistical classification framework was built for diagnosing cytomegalovirus status from the catalog of TCR beta chain sequences. In a later analysis, V and J genes were assigned by comparing TCR nucleotide sequences against IMGT/GENE-DB human TR gene sequences. In a later analysis, CDR3 sequences and most-parsimonious VDJ recombination scenarios were assigned using the TCRdist pipeline. In a later analysis, each TCR beta chain was defined by its CDR3 amino acid sequence together with its V-gene family, and reads lacking a unique V-gene family were excluded. A later analysis removed 500 to 600 highly shared, low-generation-probability nucleotide sequences to deal with suspected cross-contamination and a sequencing artifact. In a later analysis, a clonal expansion index was calculated for each public chain from normalized within-repertoire ranks of inferred template counts. Generation probabilities in a later analysis came from a VDJ recombination model fitted to out-of-frame rearrangements, and those results were checked against IGoR. Hypergeometric tests were used in a later analysis to score TCR-TCR, TCR-HLA and TCR-CMV co-occurrence, with a repertoire-size bias correction applied to the TCR pairs. To estimate false discovery rates, a later analysis permuted the HLA or CMV assignments 20 times. In a later analysis, co-occurring TCRs were grouped using DBSCAN, with TCRdist sequence similarity added in when clustering inside HLA-allele-positive subsets. Co-occurrence clustering excluded repertoires with fewer than 30,000 or more than 120,000 public chains, plus five with anomalous nucleotide sharing. Not all clones reach the TCRdb copy of this immuneACCESS table, which keeps in-frame sequences only. Checked studies attribute under half of the gap to unresolved V genes and leave the rest unexplained. Clone size and V and J calls were adopted from that table, with D and trimming inferred from the DNA. This sample holds around 110,000 clones; around 73% were observed only once. The ten top clones hold 7.8% of the sample.

For this clone: Its binding antigen is unknown. No qualities accompany the bases; no much larger clone lies one base away.

This clonotype was obtained from a man younger than 45 in good health and CMV-seronegative. Specimen: PBMCs.

The CDR3 sequence is CASSEGRFGAATNEKLFF. The nucleotide sequence is given as TGTGCCAGCAGTGAGGGCAGGTTCGGCGCTGCAACTAATGAAAAACTGTTTTTT. The chain uses TRBV2 and TRBJ1-4; no D gene is confidently identified. The germline V gene encodes CDR1 SNHLY and CDR2 FYNNEI. Trimming costs V 3 bases and J 0 bases, and their ends lie 17 bases apart. From the cysteine up to the phenylalanine, the CDR3 has a length of 18 residues. Of all the DNA, just the CDR3 is kept, 54 bases in frame from base 1. Outside the CDR3, residues come from the reference TRBV2 and TRBJ1-4 proteins, so the full variable domain is: EPEVTQTPSHQVTQMGQEVILRCVPISNHLYFYWYRQILGQKVEFLVSFYNNEISEKSEIFDDQFSVERPDGSNFTLKIRSTKLEDSAMYFCASSEGRFGAATNEKLFFGSGTQLSVL.